This T cell receptor beta chain was observed in a study of immune aging and cytomegalovirus after organ transplant (dated by TCRdb to 2020 to 2023). Context from the whole study: Every transplant recipient was given three-drug immunosuppression consisting of prednisone, tacrolimus, and mycophenolate.

Explained via the paper, the time point label denotes: five sample-tagged time points from pre-transplant (day -1) to day 368 post-transplant, pooled. Thawed PBMC were stimulated for around 13 hours with a CMV IE-1 overlapping peptide library without transport inhibitors. After thawing, cells rested overnight before stimulation in R10 medium with CD28/CD49d costimulation. The IE-1 peptide library was composed of 15-amino-acid peptides with overlaps of 11 amino acids. Each time point was barcoded with BD Single-Cell Multiplexing Kit Sample Tags, pooled, and stained with oligo-conjugated anti-CD45RA plus sorting antibodies. A BD FACSAria III was used to sort CMV-responsive CD8+CD137+ and CD4+CD154+ T cells at 4-way purity. Blood was drawn into EDTA vacutainers and was processed by Ficoll gradient within 1-24 hours. Overall study results and their limits: TEMRA cells made up a larger share of large clones, and the seven largest clones (around 1,900 cells) gained aged and TEMRA cells while losing TCM cells. Following viremia, aged-phenotype cells rose post-transplant in clones of any size, with the rise occurring earlier in large clones (days 200-264) than in small clones. CD57 was not measured in the sequencing data, so a conservative gene-based aging definition was used instead.

Inclusive of the bounding cysteine and phenylalanine, the CDR3 is 15 residues long. This entry keeps only the CDR3 DNA: 45 bases, framed from base 1. The germline V gene yields MNHEY for CDR1 and SVGEGT for CDR2. The V end loses 5 bases and the J end loses 4 bases, and a stretch of 12 bases separates them. This clonotype was counted between two and nine times. This clone's antigen is unknown. One base away there is no much larger clone; base qualities are not given. The library was made by single-cell sequencing. The instrument given in TCRdb is Illumina NovaSeq 6000. For cell capture and library preparation, the team used the BD Rhapsody Targeted mRNA and AbSeq Reagent Kit in a microwell format. Libraries were prepared to cover TCR, sample tags, AbSeq, and targeted mRNA from the Human T-Cell Expression Panel plus custom TOX and TOX2 primers. Sequencing of the libraries was done on an Illumina NovaSeq. Turning to the authors' computational methods: The analysis covered around 10,000 cells in total, of which about 7,300 were CD8 T cells and approximately 4,500 were CD8 T cells with an identifiable TCR CDR3. Raw data were processed with the BD Rhapsody Targeted Analysis Pipeline with V(D)J processing on the Seven Bridges Genomics platform. Quality control, Sample Tag demultiplexing with Lex-BDSMK, clone identification with VDJ Explorer, and Seurat clustering were performed in SeqGeq 1.6.0. A clone was considered non-expanded if it made up <1% of CD8 T cells, and considered a clonal expansion if it made up >2.5% of the sample. TCRdb applied fastp at Q25 and MiXCR to the public reads, then kept only in-frame beta chains. Identical CDR3 protein sequences are pooled into one entry, listed with their most common genes and DNA. For this entry, the V and J calls and clone size follow TCRdb and not the study's own pipeline. This sample lists about 20,000 distinct CDR3 sequences; just over 35% were detected once. The ten largest make up approximately 26% of the sample.

This clonotype originated in a female donor who had a heart transplant and CMV viremia. This specimen consisted of CMV peptide-activated CD4+ and CD8+ T cells sorted from blood, obtained at five time points, pooled. This specimen's cell subset or site label, per the study, means: sorted CD8+CD137+ and CD4+CD154+ T cells after about 12 h CMV IE-1 peptide stimulation. The rearranged chain carries TRBV6-2 or TRBV6-3 and TRBJ2-6, with the D gene not confidently named. The CDR3 here reads CASSRDSTGANVLTF. The sequenced DNA: TGTGCCAGCAGTCGCGACTCCACCGGGGCCAACGTCCTGACTTTC.